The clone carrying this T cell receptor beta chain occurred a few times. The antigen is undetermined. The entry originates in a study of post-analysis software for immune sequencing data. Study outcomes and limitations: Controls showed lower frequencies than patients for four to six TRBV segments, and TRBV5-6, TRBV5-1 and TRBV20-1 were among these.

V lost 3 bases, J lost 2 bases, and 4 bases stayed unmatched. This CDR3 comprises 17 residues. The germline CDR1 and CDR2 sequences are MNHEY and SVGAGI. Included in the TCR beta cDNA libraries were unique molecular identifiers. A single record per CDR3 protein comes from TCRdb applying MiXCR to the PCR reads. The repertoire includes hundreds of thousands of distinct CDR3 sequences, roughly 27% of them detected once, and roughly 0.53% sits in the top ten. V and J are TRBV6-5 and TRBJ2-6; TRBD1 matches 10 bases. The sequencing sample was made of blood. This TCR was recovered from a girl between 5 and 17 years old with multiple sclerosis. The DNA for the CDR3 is TGTGCCAGCAGTTATGGGACAGGGGCTCCTGGGGCCAACGTCCTGACTTTC. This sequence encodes CASSYGTGAPGANVLTF.